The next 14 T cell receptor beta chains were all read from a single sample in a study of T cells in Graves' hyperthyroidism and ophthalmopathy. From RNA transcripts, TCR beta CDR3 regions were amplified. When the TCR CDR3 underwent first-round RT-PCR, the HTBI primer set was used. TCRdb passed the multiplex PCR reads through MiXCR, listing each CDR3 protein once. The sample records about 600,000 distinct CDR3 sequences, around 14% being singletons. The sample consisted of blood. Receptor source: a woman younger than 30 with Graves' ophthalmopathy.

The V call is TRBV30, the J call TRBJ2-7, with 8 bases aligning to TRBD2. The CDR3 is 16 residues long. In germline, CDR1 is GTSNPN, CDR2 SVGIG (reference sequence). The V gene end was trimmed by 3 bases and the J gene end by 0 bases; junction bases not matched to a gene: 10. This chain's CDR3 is CAWSPLAGGVSYEQYF. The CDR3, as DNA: TGTGCCTGGAGCCCTCTAGCGGGCGGTGTCTCCTACGAGCAGTACTTC.

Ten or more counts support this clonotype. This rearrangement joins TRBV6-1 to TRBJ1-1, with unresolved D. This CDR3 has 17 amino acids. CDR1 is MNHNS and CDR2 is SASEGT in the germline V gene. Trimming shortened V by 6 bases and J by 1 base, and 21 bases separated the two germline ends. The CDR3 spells CASSPLGIASGNTEAFF. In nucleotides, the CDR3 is TGTGCCAGCAGCCCCCTGGGAATAGCGTCCGGGAACACTGAAGCTTTCTTT.

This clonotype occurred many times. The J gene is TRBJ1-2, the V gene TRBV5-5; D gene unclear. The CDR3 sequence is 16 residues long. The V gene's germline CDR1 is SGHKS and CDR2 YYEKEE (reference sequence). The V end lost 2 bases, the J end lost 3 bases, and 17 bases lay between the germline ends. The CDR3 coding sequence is TGTGCCAGCAGCTTTTATGGGATGGAGGTCGACTATGGCTACACCTTC. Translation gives CASSFYGMEVDYGYTF.

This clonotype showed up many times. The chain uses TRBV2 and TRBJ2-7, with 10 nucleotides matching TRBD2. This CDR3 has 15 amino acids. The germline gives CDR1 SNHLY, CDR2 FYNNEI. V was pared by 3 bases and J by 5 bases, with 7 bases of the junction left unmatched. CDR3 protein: CASSEESGREDEQYF. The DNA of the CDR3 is TGTGCCAGCAGTGAGGAGAGCGGGAGGGAGGACGAGCAGTACTTC.

CDR3 in DNA: TGTGCCAGCAGCCCTCGGTACCGAGACACCGGGGAGCTGTTTTTT. Translation gives CASSPRYRDTGELFF. This chain uses TRBV7-9 with TRBJ2-2; no reliable D call. Trimming cost V 5 bases and J 3 bases, with 13 bases left between them. CDR3 length equals 15 residues. Germline V gene sequence: CDR1 SEHNR, CDR2 FQNEAQ (reference sequence).

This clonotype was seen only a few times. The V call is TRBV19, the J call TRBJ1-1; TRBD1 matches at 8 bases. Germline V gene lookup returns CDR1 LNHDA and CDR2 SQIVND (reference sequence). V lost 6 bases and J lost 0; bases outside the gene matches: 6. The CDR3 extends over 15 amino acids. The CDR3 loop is CASSRGRGVNTEAFF. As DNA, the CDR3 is TGTGCCAGTAGCAGGGGGCGCGGGGTGAACACTGAAGCTTTCTTT.

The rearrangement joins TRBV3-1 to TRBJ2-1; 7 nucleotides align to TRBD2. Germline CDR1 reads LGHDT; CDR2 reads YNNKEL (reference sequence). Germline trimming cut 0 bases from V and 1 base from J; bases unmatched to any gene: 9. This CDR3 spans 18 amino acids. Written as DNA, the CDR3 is TGTGCCAGCAGCCAAGATCTGTCTAGCGGTAATTCCTACAATGAGCAGTTCTTC. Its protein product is CASSQDLSSGNSYNEQFF.

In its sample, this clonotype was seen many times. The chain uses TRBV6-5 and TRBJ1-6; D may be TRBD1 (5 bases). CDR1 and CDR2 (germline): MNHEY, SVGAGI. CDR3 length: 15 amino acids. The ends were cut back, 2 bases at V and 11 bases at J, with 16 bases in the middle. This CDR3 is CASSYGVRGATPLHF. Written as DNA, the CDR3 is TGTGCCAGCAGTTACGGGGTTCGAGGGGCCACACCCCTCCACTTT.

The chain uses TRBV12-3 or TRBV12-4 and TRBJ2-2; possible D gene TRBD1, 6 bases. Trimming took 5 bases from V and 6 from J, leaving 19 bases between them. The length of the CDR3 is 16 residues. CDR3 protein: CASSKGDPMVAGELFF. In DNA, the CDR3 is TGTGCCAGCAGTAAGGGGGATCCAATGGTTGCCGGGGAGCTGTTTTTT.

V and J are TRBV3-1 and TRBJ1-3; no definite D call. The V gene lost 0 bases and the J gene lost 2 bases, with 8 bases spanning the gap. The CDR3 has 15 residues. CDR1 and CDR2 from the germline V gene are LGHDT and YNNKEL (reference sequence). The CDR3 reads CASSQDASTGNTIYF. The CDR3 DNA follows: TGTGCCAGCAGCCAAGATGCTTCTACTGGAAACACCATATATTTT.

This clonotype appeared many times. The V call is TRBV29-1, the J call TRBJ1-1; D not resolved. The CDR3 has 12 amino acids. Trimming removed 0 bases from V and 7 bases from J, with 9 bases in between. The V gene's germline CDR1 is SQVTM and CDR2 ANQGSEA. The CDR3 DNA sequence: TGCAGCGTTGAAGATCGGCCCCATGAAGCTTTCTTT. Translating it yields CSVEDRPHEAFF.

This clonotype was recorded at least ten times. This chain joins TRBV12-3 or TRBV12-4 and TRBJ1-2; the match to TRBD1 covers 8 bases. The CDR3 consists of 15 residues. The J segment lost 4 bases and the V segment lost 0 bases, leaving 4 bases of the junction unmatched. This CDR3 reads CASSLALRGPYGYTF. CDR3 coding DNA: TGTGCCAGCAGTTTAGCGCTCAGGGGGCCCTATGGCTACACCTTC.

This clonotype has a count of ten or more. CDR3 coding DNA: TGTGCCAGCAGCACGGACAGGGGCTACACCGGGGAGCTGTTTTTT. The encoded protein is CASSTDRGYTGELFF. The chain couples TRBV12-3 or TRBV12-4 to TRBJ2-2; TRBD1 matches 9 bases. The CDR3 is made up of 15 amino acids. The V and J ends lost 6 bases and 3 bases, in that order; junction bases with no gene match: 5.

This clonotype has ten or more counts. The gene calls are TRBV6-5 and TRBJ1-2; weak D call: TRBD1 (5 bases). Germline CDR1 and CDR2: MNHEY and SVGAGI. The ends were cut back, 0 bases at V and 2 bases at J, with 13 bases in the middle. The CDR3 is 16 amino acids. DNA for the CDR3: TGTGCCAGCAGTTACTCGGGGCAGCTTGAGAACTATGGCTACACCTTC. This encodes CASSYSGQLENYGYTF.